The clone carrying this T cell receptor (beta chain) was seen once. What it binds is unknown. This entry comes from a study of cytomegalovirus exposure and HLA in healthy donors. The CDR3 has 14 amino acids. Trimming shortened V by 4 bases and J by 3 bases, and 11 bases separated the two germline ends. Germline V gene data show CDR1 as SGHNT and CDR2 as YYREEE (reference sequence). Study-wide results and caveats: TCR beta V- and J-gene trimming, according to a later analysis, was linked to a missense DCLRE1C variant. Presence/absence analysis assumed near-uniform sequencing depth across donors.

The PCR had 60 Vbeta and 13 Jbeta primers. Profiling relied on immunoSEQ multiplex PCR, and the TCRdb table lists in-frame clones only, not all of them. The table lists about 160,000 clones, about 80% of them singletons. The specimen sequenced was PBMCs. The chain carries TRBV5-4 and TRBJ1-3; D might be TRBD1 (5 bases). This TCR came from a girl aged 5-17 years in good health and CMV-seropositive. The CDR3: CASSPGTLGNTIYF. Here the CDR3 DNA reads TGTGCCAGCAGCCCCGGGACTCTTGGAAACACCATATATTTT.